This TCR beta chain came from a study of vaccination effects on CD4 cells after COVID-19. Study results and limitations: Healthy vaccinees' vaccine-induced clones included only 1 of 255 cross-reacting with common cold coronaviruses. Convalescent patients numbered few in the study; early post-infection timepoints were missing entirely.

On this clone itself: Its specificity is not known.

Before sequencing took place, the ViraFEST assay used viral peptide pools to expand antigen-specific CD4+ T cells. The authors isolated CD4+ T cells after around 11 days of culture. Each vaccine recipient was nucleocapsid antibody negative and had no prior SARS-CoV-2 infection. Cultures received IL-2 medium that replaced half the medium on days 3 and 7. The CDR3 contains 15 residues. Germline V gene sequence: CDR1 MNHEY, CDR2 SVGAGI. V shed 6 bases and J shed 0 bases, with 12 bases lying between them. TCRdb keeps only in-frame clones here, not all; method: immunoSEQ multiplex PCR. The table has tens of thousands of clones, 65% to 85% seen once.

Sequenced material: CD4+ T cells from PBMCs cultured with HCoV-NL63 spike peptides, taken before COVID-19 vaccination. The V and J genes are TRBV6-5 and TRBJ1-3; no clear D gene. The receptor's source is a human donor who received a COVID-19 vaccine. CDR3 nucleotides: TGTGCCAGCAGAACGACTCCGAGCTCTGGAAACACCATATATTTT. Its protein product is CASRTTPSSGNTIYF.